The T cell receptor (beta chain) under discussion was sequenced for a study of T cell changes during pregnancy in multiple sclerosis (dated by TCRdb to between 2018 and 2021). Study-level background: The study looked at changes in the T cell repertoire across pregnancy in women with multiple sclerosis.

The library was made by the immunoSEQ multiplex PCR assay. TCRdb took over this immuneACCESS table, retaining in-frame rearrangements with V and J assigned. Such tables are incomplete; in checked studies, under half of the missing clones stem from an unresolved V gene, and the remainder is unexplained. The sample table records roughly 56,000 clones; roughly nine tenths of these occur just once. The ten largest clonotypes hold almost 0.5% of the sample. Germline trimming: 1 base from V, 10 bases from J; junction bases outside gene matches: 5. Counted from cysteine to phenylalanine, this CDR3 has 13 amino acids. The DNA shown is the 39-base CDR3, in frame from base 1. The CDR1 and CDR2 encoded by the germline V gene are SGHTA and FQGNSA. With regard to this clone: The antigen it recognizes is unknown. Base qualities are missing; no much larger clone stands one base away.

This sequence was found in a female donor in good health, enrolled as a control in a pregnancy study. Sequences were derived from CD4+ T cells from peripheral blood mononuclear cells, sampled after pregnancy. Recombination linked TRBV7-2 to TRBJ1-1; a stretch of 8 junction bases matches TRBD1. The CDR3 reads CASSLETGVLAFF. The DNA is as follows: TGTGCCAGCAGCTTAGAGACAGGGGTGTTAGCTTTCTTT.